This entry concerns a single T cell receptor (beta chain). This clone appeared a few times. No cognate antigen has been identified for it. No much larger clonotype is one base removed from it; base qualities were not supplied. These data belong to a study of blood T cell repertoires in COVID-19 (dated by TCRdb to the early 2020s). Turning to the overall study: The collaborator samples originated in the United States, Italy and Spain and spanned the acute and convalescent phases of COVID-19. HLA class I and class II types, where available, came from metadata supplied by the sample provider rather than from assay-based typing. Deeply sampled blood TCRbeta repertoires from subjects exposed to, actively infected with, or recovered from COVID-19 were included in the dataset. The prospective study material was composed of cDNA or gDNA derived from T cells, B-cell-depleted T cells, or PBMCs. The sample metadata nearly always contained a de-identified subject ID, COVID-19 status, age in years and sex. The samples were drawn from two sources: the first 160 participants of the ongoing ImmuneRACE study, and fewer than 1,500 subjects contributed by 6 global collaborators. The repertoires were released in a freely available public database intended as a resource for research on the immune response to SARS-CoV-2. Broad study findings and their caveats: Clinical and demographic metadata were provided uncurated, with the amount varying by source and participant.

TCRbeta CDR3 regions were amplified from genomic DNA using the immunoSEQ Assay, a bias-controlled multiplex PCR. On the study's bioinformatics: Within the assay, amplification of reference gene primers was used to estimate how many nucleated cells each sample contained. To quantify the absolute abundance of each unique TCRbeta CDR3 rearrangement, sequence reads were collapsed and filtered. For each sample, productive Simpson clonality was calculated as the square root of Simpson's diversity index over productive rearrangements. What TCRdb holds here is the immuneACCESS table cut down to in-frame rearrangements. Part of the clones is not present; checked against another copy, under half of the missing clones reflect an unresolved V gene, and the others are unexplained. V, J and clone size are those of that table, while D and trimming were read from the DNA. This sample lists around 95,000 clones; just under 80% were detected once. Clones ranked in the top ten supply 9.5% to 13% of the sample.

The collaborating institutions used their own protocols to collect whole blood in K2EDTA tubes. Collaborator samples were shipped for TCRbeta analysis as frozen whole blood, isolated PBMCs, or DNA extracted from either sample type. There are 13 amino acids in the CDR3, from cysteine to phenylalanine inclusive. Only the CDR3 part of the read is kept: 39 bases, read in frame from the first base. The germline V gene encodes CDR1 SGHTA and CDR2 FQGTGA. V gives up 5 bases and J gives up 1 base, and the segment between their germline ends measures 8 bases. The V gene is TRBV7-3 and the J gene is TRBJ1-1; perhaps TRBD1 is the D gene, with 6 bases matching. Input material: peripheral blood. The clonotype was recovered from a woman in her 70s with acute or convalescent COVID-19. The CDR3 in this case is CASSTGQNTEAFF. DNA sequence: TGTGCCAGCAGCACGGGACAGAACACTGAAGCTTTCTTT.